The 14 T cell receptor beta chains given below trace back to one sample, sequenced in a study of Ad26.COV2.S vaccination and SARS-CoV-2 variants. Here immunoSEQ multiplex PCR was the method, and the copy in TCRdb shows in-frame clones only, minus some. The data hold fewer than 900,000 clones, with roughly nine tenths observed a single time. Treatment here: 19 received Ad26.COV2.S at low or high dose, single or two shots; 5 received placebo; per-sample allocation not given. Material that was analyzed had been drawn on day 63 after the first vaccine or placebo injection. The sample in question was peripheral blood, obtained in a trial of Ad26.COV2.S vaccine versus placebo. The receptor source for this set is a person aged 18 to 65 who received the Ad26.COV2.S COVID-19 vaccine or a placebo.

J is TRBJ1-4 and V is TRBV11-2, with D tentatively TRBD1 (5 bases). V was clipped by 1 base and J by 7 bases, with 13 bases between them. Germline CDR1 SGHAT, CDR2 FQNNGV. This CDR3 region has 15 residues. The CDR3 protein is CASSLASAGTEKLFF. In DNA form, the CDR3 reads TGTGCCAGCAGCTTAGCGTCGGCAGGGACTGAAAAACTGTTTTTT. The complete variable domain, with remaining parts taken from reference TRBV11-2 and TRBJ1-4, reads EAGVAQSPRYKIIEKRQSVAFWCNPISGHATLYWYQQILGQGPKLLIQFQNNGVVDDSQLPKDRFSAERLKGVDSTLKIQPAKLEDSAVYLCASSLASAGTEKLFFGSGTQLSVL.

In nucleotides, the CDR3 is TGTGCCAGCAGCTTAGCGGGGACAGGGGGTGCCCAGTACTTC. This codes for CASSLAGTGGAQYF. The chain has TRBV7-3 and TRBJ2-7, with 11 bases identical to TRBD1. With 2 bases clipped from V and 10 bases from J, the junction kept 7 bases outside the gene matches. Germline V lookup: CDR1 SGHTA, CDR2 FQGTGA. This CDR3 has 14 amino acids.

The CDR3, as DNA: TGTGCCAGTAGTACATCTGGGACAGGGGGCTACACTGAAGCTTTCTTT. Translating gives CASSTSGTGGYTEAFF. The V and J genes are TRBV19 and TRBJ1-1, with 12 bases identical to TRBD1. The J segment lost 3 bases and the V segment lost 4 bases, leaving 6 bases of the junction unmatched. CDR3 size: 16 residues. Germline lookup yields CDR1 LNHDA and CDR2 SQIVND (reference sequence). Full variable domain (rest looked up from reference TRBV19 and TRBJ1-1): DGGITQSPKYLFRKEGQNVTLSCEQNLNHDAMYWYRQDPGQGLRLIYYSQIVNDFQKGDIAEGYSVSREKKESFPLTVTSAQKNPTAFYLCASSTSGTGGYTEAFFGQGTRLTVV.

A single count supports this clone. The chain recombines TRBV10-1 with TRBJ1-1, with 9 bases fitting TRBD1. The CDR3 is 14 residues long. V shed 6 bases, J shed 4 bases, and the junction held 6 bases outside the gene matches. From germline, CDR1 is WNHNN and CDR2 SYGVQD (reference sequence). CDR3 in DNA: TGCGCCAGCAGACCGGGACAGGGTGGCACTGAAGCTTTCTTT. Residues: CASRPGQGGTEAFF.

This chain connects TRBV30 to TRBJ1-2; TRBD1 is a possible D gene (6 bases). The CDR3 loop spans 15 amino acids. V was trimmed by 3 bases and J by 2 bases, leaving 16 bases between them. Germline assignment: CDR1 GTSNPN and CDR2 SVGIG (reference sequence). This CDR3 is CAWREGGFGNYGYTF. The CDR3 DNA follows: TGTGCCTGGAGAGAGGGGGGGTTTGGCAACTATGGCTACACCTTC.

CDR3 nucleotides: TGTGCCAGCAGCGTAGCTACTGGGGCGGGAAAACTGTTTTTT. As protein: CASSVATGAGKLFF. The chain joins TRBV9 to TRBJ1-4, with a tentative D call TRBD1 (5 bases). Trimming pared 0 bases from V and 10 bases from J, leaving 13 bases between. The CDR3 consists of 14 residues. Germline CDR1 is SGDLS and CDR2 is YYNGEE.

Regarding this clone: Different DNA sequences within this sample yield the same CDR3. This chain connects TRBV29-1 to TRBJ2-7; D is undetermined. The CDR3 has 11 amino acids. Per the germline V gene, CDR1 is SQVTM and CDR2 is ANQGSEA. V was pared by 3 bases and J by 5 bases, with 8 bases between. This CDR3 is CSVDVVDEQYF. The DNA of the CDR3 is TGCAGCGTTGATGTGGTCGACGAGCAGTACTTC.

The V and J genes are TRBV6-6 and TRBJ2-1; 7 nucleotides match TRBD1. CDR3 length: 15 residues. The germline CDR1 and CDR2 sequences are MNHNY and SVGAGI (reference sequence). V was clipped by 6 bases and J by 4 bases; unmatched bases: 9. CDR3 sequence: CASRRDSNAYNEQFF. The CDR3 DNA follows: TGTGCCAGCAGGAGGGACAGTAACGCTTACAATGAGCAGTTCTTC.

The rearrangement joins TRBV30 to TRBJ2-2; 10 bases agree with TRBD2. Looked up from germline, CDR1 is GTSNPN and CDR2 is SVGIG (reference sequence). CDR3 length: 14 residues. V was pared by 6 bases and J by 1 base, with 2 bases of the junction left unmatched. Here the CDR3 reads CACRLAGNTGELFF. Written as DNA, the CDR3 is TGTGCCTGTAGACTAGCGGGGAACACCGGGGAGCTGTTTTTT.

In this sample, this clone turned up once. This rearrangement joins TRBV30 to TRBJ1-4, with D maybe TRBD1 (6 bases). Trimming stripped 1 base from V and 3 bases from J, with 9 bases between. Germline CDR1 is GTSNPN and CDR2 is SVGIG (reference sequence). The CDR3 is 14 amino acids. This chain's CDR3 is CAWSDAGANEKLFF. In DNA, the CDR3 is TGTGCCTGGAGTGATGCAGGGGCTAATGAAAAACTGTTTTTT.

This clone was seen a handful of times. The chain couples TRBV27 to TRBJ1-6; TRBD1 aligns across 7 bases. J was trimmed by 10 bases and V by 6 bases; bases with no gene match: 15. Germline CDR1 reads MNHEY; CDR2 reads SMNVEV (reference sequence). The CDR3 length is 16 residues. The CDR3 spells CASRDTGVNLPSPLHF. CDR3 nucleotides: TGTGCCAGCAGGGACACAGGGGTAAACCTTCCATCACCCCTCCACTTT.

This clone was seen only a few times. J is TRBJ2-5 and V is TRBV6-6, with D possibly TRBD2 on 5 matching bases. Germline CDR1 MNHNY, CDR2 SVGAGI (reference sequence). V lost 11 bases and J 0 bases, leaving 10 bases between the germline ends. CDR3 size: 12 residues. The CDR3 DNA reads as TGTGCCGAGGGCAGAGACCAAGAGACCCAGTACTTC. It is translated as CAEGRDQETQYF.

This sequence joins TRBV9 and TRBJ1-1; 9 bases line up with TRBD1. Per the germline V gene, CDR1 is SGDLS and CDR2 is YYNGEE. Trimming at V came to 0 bases and at J to 0 bases, leaving 6 bases not matched to a gene. This CDR3 is built from 17 residues. The CDR3 DNA reads TGTGCCAGCAGCGTAGGAGGGACAGGGCTCATGAACACTGAAGCTTTCTTT. Amino acid sequence: CASSVGGTGLMNTEAFF.

The V call is TRBV30, the J call TRBJ2-5, with 7 bases matching TRBD1. V was clipped by 0 bases and J by 3 bases; unmatched bases: 1. Looked up from germline, CDR1 is GTSNPN and CDR2 is SVGIG (reference sequence). The CDR3 spans 13 residues. The CDR3 DNA sequence: TGTGCCTGGAGTGTAACAGGGGAAGAGACCCAGTACTTC. Protein: CAWSVTGEETQYF.